Listed here are 14 T cell receptor beta chains from one sample, sequenced in a study of blood T cell repertoires in COVID-19. The protocol was immunoSEQ multiplex PCR, while the TCRdb copy is restricted to in-frame clones and leaves out a portion. The profile covers about 150,000 clones, with over 80% appearing a single time and approximately 5.3% taken by the ten largest. Sequencing input: PBMCs or T cells enriched from blood (not recorded which). These receptors all come from a man between 65 and 80 years old who had been exposed to COVID-19.

The genes are TRBV6-2 or TRBV6-3 and TRBJ2-4; 7 nucleotides agree with TRBD2. CDR3 length equals 15 residues. The trim removed 5 bases at V and 9 bases at J, leaving 13 bases unmatched. Per germline, CDR1 MNHEY and CDR2 SVGEGT. CDR3 coding DNA: TGTGCCAGCAGTACCCAGGAACCGACGGGGGGCATTCAGTACTTC. Translated: CASSTQEPTGGIQYF.

The V call is TRBV7-9, the J call TRBJ1-2, with D tentatively TRBD1 (6 bases). Germline CDR1 reads SEHNR; CDR2 reads FQNEAQ (reference sequence). This CDR3 region has 16 residues. Deletions cut 5 bases from V and 3 bases from J, with 19 bases between. The CDR3: CASSPPIGRQDYGYTF. CDR3 in DNA: TGTGCCAGCAGCCCACCCATTGGGAGACAGGACTATGGCTACACCTTC.

The chain links TRBV30 to TRBJ1-5, with 9 bases fitting TRBD1. V dropped 2 bases and J dropped 2; count of bases not matched to a gene: 1. Germline CDR1 GTSNPN, CDR2 SVGIG (reference sequence). The CDR3 consists of 14 residues. Here the CDR3 DNA reads TGTGCCTGGAGTCGGACAGGGGGCAATCAGCCCCAGCATTTT. It yields the protein CAWSRTGGNQPQHF.

This chain links TRBV27 with TRBJ1-6; the D is unclear. The germline CDR1 and CDR2 sequences are MNHEY and SMNVEV (reference sequence). V was trimmed by 3 bases and J by 5 bases, leaving 8 bases between them. The CDR3 spans 14 residues. The CDR3, as DNA: TGTGCCAGCAGTTTCGGGTTGGATAATTCACCCCTCCACTTT. Its protein product is CASSFGLDNSPLHF.

The chain employs TRBV18 and TRBJ2-7, with D maybe TRBD2 (5 bases). The CDR3 length is 11 residues. Germline V CDR1 and CDR2: KGHSH, LQKENI. The V end was cut by 5 bases, the J end by 7 bases, with 9 bases between. CDR3 loop: CASSATGEQYF. CDR3 nucleotide sequence: TGTGCCAGCTCAGCGACGGGGGAGCAGTACTTC.

V and J are TRBV7-9 and TRBJ1-5, with 9 bases aligning to TRBD1. J gave up 6 bases and V 4 bases, and 13 bases lay outside the gene matches. There are 17 residues in the CDR3. From germline, CDR1 is SEHNR and CDR2 FQNEAQ (reference sequence). CDR3 sequence: CASSSTGGRGSGQPQHF. CDR3 nucleotide sequence: TGTGCCAGCAGCTCTACAGGGGGCCGAGGATCGGGTCAGCCCCAGCATTTT.

The rearrangement uses TRBV6-5 and TRBJ2-3; TRBD2 matches 12 bases. The CDR3 spans 15 residues. The V segment lost 7 bases and the J segment 7 bases; nucleotides outside the gene matches: 9. Germline V gives CDR1 MNHEY, CDR2 SVGAGI. The CDR3 protein is CASIRTSGMGNTQYF. The CDR3, as DNA: TGTGCCAGCATCCGGACTAGCGGGATGGGAAATACGCAGTATTTT.

This chain connects TRBV6-5 to TRBJ2-7; TRBD2 agrees at 12 bases. Unmatched junction bases numbered 7, after V lost 7 bases and J lost 6 bases. Germline assignment: CDR1 MNHEY and CDR2 SVGAGI. This CDR3 has 14 residues. The CDR3 DNA sequence: TGTGCCAGCAACAGACTAGCGGGAGCTGGCGAGCAGTACTTC. Amino acids: CASNRLAGAGEQYF.

The rearrangement joins TRBV7-9 to TRBJ2-1; D is possibly TRBD2 (6 bases). In germline, CDR1 is SEHNR, CDR2 FQNEAQ (reference sequence). The ends were cut back, 5 bases at V and 3 bases at J, with 11 bases in the middle. The CDR3 runs 14 residues. The CDR3 region is CASSPTSLYNEQFF. The CDR3 nucleotides read TGTGCCAGCAGCCCGACTAGTCTCTACAATGAGCAGTTCTTC.

This clone occurred once. V usage is TRBV29-1 and J usage is TRBJ1-1; 7 bases fit TRBD1. Looked up from germline, CDR1 is SQVTM and CDR2 is ANQGSEA. This CDR3 comprises 14 residues. J lost 10 bases, V lost 4 bases, and 15 bases had no gene match. The CDR3 reads CSVGGLTGAQRAFF. CDR3 sequence (DNA): TGCAGCGTTGGGGGGCTAACAGGGGCCCAGAGAGCTTTCTTT.

This clone was counted between two and nine times. An end of the junction differs from the germline gene, which may be a read error. The V gene is TRBV6-1, the J gene TRBJ2-7, with D perhaps matching TRBD2 (5 bases). The CDR3 has 16 amino acids. From germline, CDR1 is MNHNS and CDR2 SASEGT. CDR3 in amino acids: CASREGWRSSGYEQYF. DNA for the CDR3: TGTGCCAGCAGAGAAGGATGGCGGTCCTCGGGGTACGAGCAGTACTTC.

The rearrangement uses TRBV28 and TRBJ2-7; 7 bases are a match to TRBD1. J lost 3 bases, V lost 5 bases, and 4 bases had no gene match. CDR3 length equals 13 residues. Per the germline V gene, CDR1 is MDHEN and CDR2 is SYDVKM. The CDR3 DNA reads as TGTGCCAGCAGTGAGGGACAGATCTACGAGCAGTACTTC. The encoded protein is CASSEGQIYEQYF.

The chain recombines TRBV4-1 with TRBJ1-1, with D unclear. Germline V gene lookup returns CDR1 MGHRA and CDR2 YSYEKL. With 0 bases removed from V and 2 bases from J, the gap between germline ends came to 22 bases. This CDR3 has 19 residues. The CDR3 DNA follows: TGCGCCAGCAGCCAAGAGGACGTCGCAGAGGGTGGCGGCAACACTGAAGCTTTCTTT. This translates into CASSQEDVAEGGGNTEAFF.

The CDR3 here is CASSFAGGGYEQYF. CDR3 DNA sequence: TGTGCCAGCAGTTTCGCGGGAGGAGGCTACGAGCAGTACTTC. V gene TRBV28 combines with J gene TRBJ2-7; TRBD2 matches 8 bases. Trimming at V came to 3 bases and at J to 3 bases, leaving 4 bases not matched to a gene. From germline, CDR1 is MDHEN and CDR2 SYDVKM. This CDR3 is 14 amino acids long.